This entry lists 5 T cell receptor beta chains sequenced from one sample in a study of persistence of HIV-infected CD4 T cells. Cells were stimulated with CMV-infected fibroblast lysates at approximately 10 ug/mL. Responding CD4+ T cells were sorted by upregulation of both CD40 ligand and CD69. This was the immunoSEQ version 4 assay in survey mode. The data were produced by immunoSEQ multiplex PCR, yet TCRdb's version contains in-frame clones alone and is incomplete. This table has over 15,000 clones, about two thirds appearing once. Their antigens remain unidentified. Specimen: CD4+ T cells sorted from PBMCs after roughly 18-hour stimulation, collected from a patient who received antiretroviral therapy. Receptor source: an adult woman with HIV who was CMV-seropositive.

This sequence joins TRBV4-1 and TRBJ1-6; possible D gene TRBD1, 6 bases. Between the trimmed V and J ends, which lost 0 bases and 8 bases, there was a span of 14 bases. Germline lookup yields CDR1 MGHRA and CDR2 YSYEKL. This CDR3 has 16 residues. CDR3 DNA sequence: TGCGCCAGCAGCCAAGATTTCGGGACACCTGATTCACCCCTCCACTTT. It is translated as CASSQDFGTPDSPLHF.

Here the CDR3 DNA reads TGTGCCAGCAGCCCCGGGCAGGCCAACCCTTCTGGCTACACCTTC. Encoded protein: CASSPGQANPSGYTF. The chain uses TRBV7-2 and TRBJ1-2; D unresolved. This CDR3 comprises 15 residues. The germline V gene has CDR1 SGHTA and CDR2 FQGNSA. Trimming took 5 bases from V and 7 from J, leaving 20 bases between them.

The V gene is TRBV7-8, the J gene TRBJ2-5; possible D gene TRBD2, 5 bases. CDR3 length: 12 residues. Per the germline V gene, CDR1 is SGHVS and CDR2 is FQNEAQ. V lost 4 bases to trimming and J lost 9 bases, with 12 bases between them. The CDR3 nucleotides read TGTGCCAGCAGCTCCCATGAGGGAGCCCAGTACTTC. Translated: CASSSHEGAQYF.

The J gene is TRBJ2-3, the V gene TRBV5-1; 7 bases fit TRBD2. The CDR3 extends over 15 amino acids. After removal of 0 bases from V and 2 bases from J, the junction contained 3 bases not matched to a gene. The V gene's germline CDR1 is SGHRS and CDR2 YFSETQ. The CDR3, as DNA: TGCGCCAGCAGCTTGGGCGGGAGCGACACAGATACGCAGTATTTT. This encodes CASSLGGSDTDTQYF. Full variable domain (rest looked up from reference TRBV5-1 and TRBJ2-3): KAGVTQTPRYLIKTRGQQVTLSCSPISGHRSVSWYQQTPGQGLQFLFEYFSETQRNKGNFPGRFSGRQFSNSRSEMNVSTLELGDSALYLCASSLGGSDTDTQYFGPGTRLTVL.

This rearrangement joins TRBV5-8 to TRBJ1-1; a weak D match, TRBD1 (5 bases). This CDR3 contains 12 residues. The germline V gene encodes CDR1 SGHTS and CDR2 YDEGEE. The germline V and J ends were trimmed by 4 bases and 4 bases, with 8 bases remaining between them. The CDR3 DNA follows: TGTGCCAGCAGCCGACAGCTCACTGAAGCTTTCTTT. Residues: CASSRQLTEAFF.